This record concerns one T cell receptor beta chain sequence. Its antigen is as yet unknown. Here immunoSEQ multiplex PCR was the method, and the copy in TCRdb shows in-frame clones only, minus some. The sample yields about 77,000 clones, 85% seen once. The CDR3 runs to 15 residues. V was trimmed by 5 bases and J by 4 bases, leaving 17 bases between them. Germline V gene lookup returns CDR1 ENHRY and CDR2 SYGVKD. Systemic immunosuppression or autoimmune disease history was grounds to exclude patients. The data originate from a study of OX40 agonist ivuxolimab in advanced cancers. Study results and caveats: Clonal expansion was seen in CD4+ and CD8+ blood T cells by week 6 at 0.1 to 3.0 mg/kg. Partial responders receiving 0.1-3.0 mg/kg showed among the lowest clonal expansion.

This chain uses TRBV10-3 with TRBJ2-5, with D tentatively TRBD1 (6 bases). This specimen was CD4+ or CD8+ T cells sorted from blood, taken in a trial of the OX40 agonist ivuxolimab. The sequence derives from an adult with an advanced solid tumor such as melanoma, head and neck, liver or kidney cancer. The CDR3 DNA reads as TGTGCCATCAGTCCCCCTGGGGGACAAGGAGAGACCCAGTACTTC. Translating gives CAISPPGGQGETQYF.